This TCR beta chain was sequenced during a study of blood T cell repertoires in COVID-19. Profiled with immunoSEQ multiplex PCR; TCRdb holds only in-frame clones, not every one. The sample records some 350,000 clones, around 82% being singletons. Germline CDR1 is SGHRS and CDR2 is YFSETQ. Trimming stripped 3 bases from V and 6 bases from J, with 14 bases between. The CDR3 consists of 14 residues. The sequence was collected from a man younger than 45 with active or convalescent COVID-19. The rearrangement links TRBV5-1 to TRBJ2-3; perhaps TRBD2 as D (6 bases). Sequencing input: peripheral blood. In DNA form, the CDR3 reads TGCGCCAGCAGCTCTACGACTAGTGGGGATACGCAGTATTTT. Translated: CASSSTTSGDTQYF.